This entry lists 16 T cell receptor beta chains sequenced from one sample in a study. Tregs were sorted as CD4+CD25+CD127-/low cells. MiXCR, run by TCRdb on the 5' RACE reads, gives a single entry per CDR3 protein. Of thousands of distinct CDR3 sequences in the sample, around 55% were seen once. Sequencing input: Tregs sorted from a lymph node. The origin of the receptors is a female donor with breast cancer.

This clonotype was picked up a small number of times. The rearrangement links TRBV29-1 to TRBJ2-3, with 10 nucleotides matching TRBD2. The CDR3 loop spans 13 amino acids. CDR1 and CDR2 from the germline V gene are SQVTM and ANQGSEA. The V and J ends lost 6 bases and 1 base, in that order; junction bases with no gene match: 1. As DNA, the CDR3 is TGCAGCGTAGGGACTAGCGGCACAGATACGCAGTATTTT. Amino acid sequence: CSVGTSGTDTQYF.

This clonotype has more than one count but fewer than ten. J is TRBJ1-5 and V is TRBV11-2; D remains unclear. Per the germline V gene, CDR1 is SGHAT and CDR2 is FQNNGV. The CDR3 length is 13 residues. The ends were cut back, 1 base at V and 6 bases at J, with 7 bases in the middle. CDR3 DNA: TGTGCCAGCAGCTTAGGAACGGGTCAGCCCCAGCATTTT. It encodes CASSLGTGQPQHF.

The gene calls are TRBV6-6 and TRBJ2-7, with TRBD2 as a possible D gene (6 bases). The CDR3 has 13 residues. CDR1 is MNHNY and CDR2 is SVGAGI in the germline V gene (reference sequence). V gave up 5 bases and J gave up 2 bases, with 10 bases separating them. CDR3 amino acids: CASSSSGPYEQYF. In DNA, the CDR3 is TGTGCCAGCAGTAGTAGCGGACCCTACGAGCAGTACTTC.

The chain couples TRBV5-1 to TRBJ2-7, with D tentatively TRBD1 or TRBD2 (5 bases each). Germline V gene lookup returns CDR1 SGHRS and CDR2 YFSETQ. The ends were cut back, 4 bases at V and 6 bases at J, with 14 bases in the middle. The CDR3 totals 13 residues. CDR3 DNA sequence: TGCGCCAGCAGCCTGGGACCGGTCGCCGAGCAGTACTTC. It specifies CASSLGPVAEQYF.

The chain couples TRBV20-1 to TRBJ2-3, with 7 bases that match TRBD2. Germline V CDR1 and CDR2: DFQATT, SNEGSKA (reference sequence). The CDR3 extends over 16 amino acids. V lost 5 bases and J lost 5; bases outside the gene matches: 16. CDR3 sequence reads: CSAVPLLSGTIDTQYF. For the CDR3, the DNA is TGCAGTGCTGTACCCCTACTGAGCGGGACTATAGATACGCAGTATTTT.

This clonotype was picked up a small number of times. V and J are TRBV10-3 and TRBJ1-6; the D gene is possibly TRBD1 (6 bases). This CDR3 comprises 16 residues. V dropped 2 bases and J dropped 8 bases, with 16 bases sitting between them. The V gene's germline CDR1 is ENHRY and CDR2 SYGVKD. CDR3 in amino acids: CAISESRQGRDSPLHF. In DNA, the CDR3 is TGTGCCATCAGTGAGAGTCGGCAGGGGAGGGATTCACCCCTCCACTTT.

This clonotype was detected a few times. The chain couples TRBV6-1 to TRBJ1-2; no firm D call. Trimming shortened V by 2 bases and J by 4 bases, and 11 bases separated the two germline ends. Germline CDR1 is MNHNS and CDR2 is SASEGT. This CDR3 comprises 14 residues. The chain's CDR3 is CASSEHPSTYGYTF. CDR3 nucleotide sequence: TGTGCCAGCAGTGAACACCCAAGCACCTATGGCTACACCTTC.

This clonotype was seen only a few times. The chain uses TRBV5-1 and TRBJ2-3; D is undetermined. The CDR3 covers 14 residues. The germline gives CDR1 SGHRS, CDR2 YFSETQ. Trimming took 0 bases from V and 6 from J, leaving 11 bases between them. CDR3 residues: CASSLEQFTDTQYF. CDR3 nucleotide sequence: TGCGCCAGCAGCTTGGAGCAGTTTACGGATACGCAGTATTTT.

The chain recombines TRBV4-3 with TRBJ2-1; 7 bases line up with TRBD2. With V trimmed by 6 bases and J by 5 bases, 7 bases remained unmatched. The CDR3 has 14 amino acids. Germline values: CDR1 LGHNA, CDR2 YSLEER. The chain's CDR3 is CASSYRLADNEQFF. The CDR3 DNA follows: TGCGCCAGCAGTTACAGACTAGCCGACAATGAGCAGTTCTTC.

The sample holds a few counts of this clonotype. This sequence joins TRBV6-2 or TRBV6-3 and TRBJ1-1, with 7 bases fitting TRBD1. CDR1 MNHEY and CDR2 SVGEGT come from the germline V gene. Losses at the gene ends were 5 bases for V and 5 bases for J; bases not matched to a gene: 8. The CDR3 contains 14 residues. This chain's CDR3 is CASSQGPGGTEAFF. The CDR3 nucleotides are TGTGCCAGCAGTCAAGGGCCAGGGGGGACTGAAGCTTTCTTT.

About this clonotype itself: Given the absence of the conserved phenylalanine or tryptophan at the CDR3 end, a read error is likely. J is TRBJ2-1 and V is TRBV6-5; unclear D gene. V lost 3 bases to trimming and J lost 1 base, with 7 bases between them. This CDR3 contains 14 residues. Germline-derived CDR1 and CDR2 are MNHEY and SVGAGI. CDR3: CASSYGVSYNEQFS. In DNA, the CDR3 is TGTGCCAGCAGTTATGGAGTTTCCTACAATGAGCAGTTCTCC.

Details on this clonotype: Sequence at one end of the junction differs from germline and may be a read error. J is TRBJ2-1 and V is TRBV7-2; 7 bases match TRBD2. The length of the CDR3 is 13 residues. Germline V gives CDR1 SGHTA, CDR2 FQGNSA. This CDR3 reads CASSLGTSHEQLF. CDR3 in DNA: TGTGCCAGCAGCTTAGGGACTAGTCATGAGCAGCTCTTC.

This clonotype was seen more than once but under ten times. The V and J genes are TRBV4-3 and TRBJ1-2, with 11 bases aligning to TRBD1. With V trimmed by 0 bases and J by 3 bases, 3 bases remained unmatched. CDR1 and CDR2 (germline): LGHNA, YSLEER. This CDR3 is built from 16 residues. For the CDR3, the DNA is TGCGCCAGCAGCCAAGACGGGACAGGGGGGTACTATGGCTACACCTTC. Its translation: CASSQDGTGGYYGYTF.

This chain links TRBV6-5 with TRBJ1-1; D is uncertain. CDR3 length: 14 residues. Deletions cut 10 bases from V and 1 base from J, with 16 bases between. Looked up from germline, CDR1 is MNHEY and CDR2 is SVGAGI. CDR3 DNA sequence: TGTGCCACCAACAACTATGGACGGAACACTGAAGCTTTCTTT. Translation: CATNNYGRNTEAFF.

This sequence joins TRBV18 and TRBJ2-5; 10 positions agree with TRBD1. Losses at the gene ends were 6 bases for V and 6 bases for J; bases not matched to a gene: 7. The length of the CDR3 is 14 residues. Germline V CDR1 and CDR2: KGHSH, LQKENI. Here the CDR3 DNA reads TGTGCCAGCTCCGGGACAGGGGTTGGGAAGACCCAGTACTTC. It codes for CASSGTGVGKTQYF. The variable domain in full, with the rest retrieved from reference TRBV18 and TRBJ2-5, is NAGVMQNPRHLVRRRGQEARLRCSPMKGHSHVYWYRQLPEEGLKFMVYLQKENIIDESGMPKERFSAEFPKEGPSILRIQQVVRGDSAAYFCASSGTGVGKTQYFGPGTRLLVL.

In DNA form, the CDR3 reads TGTGCCAGCAGCCCCGGGGGGAGCGGGAATTACGAGCAGTACTTC. Translating it yields CASSPGGSGNYEQYF. The chain employs TRBV7-2 and TRBJ2-7; 7 nucleotides match TRBD2. The trim removed 5 bases at V and 4 bases at J, leaving 11 bases unmatched. Germline values: CDR1 SGHTA, CDR2 FQGNSA. The CDR3 is made up of 15 amino acids.